Here is one T cell receptor (beta chain) with its context. This entry is derived from a study of CD8 T cells in Susac syndrome. Roughly 0.45 to 1 ug RNA was reverse transcribed with random hexamers. Multiplex immunoSEQ PCR targeted 54 Vbeta and 13 Jbeta TCR beta segments. TCRdb redid the calling of the immunoSEQ multiplex PCR reads with MiXCR, one entry per CDR3 protein. The profile shows approximately 180,000 distinct CDR3 sequences, 90% to 97% of them singletons. The V and J ends lost 4 bases and 6 bases respectively, with 15 bases between them. CDR1 is GTSNPN, CDR2 SVGIG, per germline (reference sequence). The CDR3 runs to 13 residues.

Sequenced: CD4+ T cells from PBMCs. The sequence derives from a human donor with multiple sclerosis. The V gene is TRBV30, the J gene TRBJ1-2; D is perhaps TRBD1 (5 bases). The CDR3 protein is CAWKEGPRNGYTF. CDR3 sequence (DNA): TGTGCCTGGAAGGAGGGACCCCGCAATGGCTACACCTTC.